The T cell receptor beta chain described here comes from a study of blood T cell repertoires in COVID-19. TCRdb's table, derived via immunoSEQ multiplex PCR, lists solely in-frame clones and lacks some. In the table there are 140,000 or so clones, about 87% of which are singletons. J was trimmed by 9 bases and V by 2 bases; bases with no gene match: 9. CDR1 and CDR2 from the germline V gene are SGHRS and YFSETQ. There are 14 residues in the CDR3. This chain joins TRBV5-1 and TRBJ2-5, with TRBD2 matching 8 bases. Sequencing was performed on peripheral blood. The clonotype was recovered from a human donor with COVID-19, enrolled during active disease. The donor label of this sample is uncertain. The CDR3 loop reads CASSFSGVAGSQYF. CDR3 nucleotide sequence: TGCGCCAGCAGCTTCTCCGGGGTAGCGGGGTCCCAGTACTTC.